This TCR beta chain originates from a study of blood T cells in healthy people across ages. This CDR3 comprises 14 residues. The V gene's germline CDR1 is SEHNR and CDR2 FQNEAQ (reference sequence). The sample holds a few counts of this clonotype. Relative to the germline gene, one junction end is altered; a read error may explain this. Then a second PCR, running roughly 7 to 11 cycles, was carried out with a sample-barcoded 5' primer and a J-beta primer mix. MiXCR, applied by TCRdb to the 5' RACE reads, yields one record per CDR3 protein. The sample holds approximately 780,000 distinct CDR3 sequences, 20% to 30% seen once. These data also formed part of another study, on T cells of mothers and their children. That paper states: All extracted RNA went into cDNA synthesis, approximately 1.5 ug per 15 ul. The overlap seen between related mothers and children slightly exceeded that of unrelated pairs, though not significantly.

V gene TRBV7-9 combines with J gene TRBJ1-4; D remains ambiguous. This TCR was sampled from a boy aged 5-17 years in good health. Sequenced material: blood. The CDR3 DNA is TGTGCCAGCAGCCTACAGAGGTCTAATGAAGAACTGTTTTTT. This sequence encodes CASSLQRSNEELFF.